This TCR beta chain was retrieved from a study of memory CD4+ T cells and cytomegalovirus serostatus. General study points: CMV serostatus prediction reached median AUC roughly 0.95, or 0.91 with US-trained model. Each of some 67 CMV-associated TCRbeta sequences occurred in one to five individuals.

The germline V gene encodes CDR1 LNHNV and CDR2 YYDKDF (reference sequence). This CDR3 is built from 16 residues. Trimming removed 1 base at V and 0 bases at J, with 10 bases between. The sort gate was single viable CD3+CD4+CD8-CD45RO+ cells for memory CD4+ T cells. In the source study's methods: Out-of-frame sequences were removed, leaving about 2,300,000 distinct TCRbeta sequences. Measured with immunoSEQ multiplex PCR; TCRdb has only the in-frame clones, and not every one. The V and J calls and clone size are taken from that table; D and trimming were inferred from the DNA. The sample yields 40,000 to 45,000 clones, about 85% seen once. With respect to this clone: The antigen remains unidentified.

This TCR was sampled from an adult in good health and CMV-seronegative. Material: memory CD4+ T cells from blood. The rearrangement links TRBV15 to TRBJ1-3; maybe TRBD1 (5 bases). As DNA, the CDR3 is TGTGCCACCAGCAGAGGCGGGGGGATCTCTGGAAACACCATATATTTT. This translates into CATSRGGGISGNTIYF. Variable domain in full (rest from reference TRBV15 and TRBJ1-3): DAMVIQNPRYQVTQFGKPVTLSCSQTLNHNVMYWYQQKSSQAPKLLFHYYDKDFNNEADTPDNFQSRRPNTSFCFLDIRSPGLGDTAMYLCATSRGGGISGNTIYFGEGSWLTVV.